This T cell receptor beta chain originates from a study of T cells in Graves' hyperthyroidism and ophthalmopathy (dated by TCRdb to about 2019). With respect to the entire study: Peripheral blood samples were taken at the time of initial diagnosis, prior to any treatment. To identify TCR V-J signatures that set the groups apart, the researchers used a discovery cohort of 100 patients, made up of around 42 with Graves' ophthalmopathy and about 60 with stable Graves' hyperthyroidism. Prospective prediction of ophthalmopathy was tested in an independent validation cohort consisting of some 19 hyperthyroidism patients and 15 to 17 patients who later progressed to ophthalmopathy. The 85 to 100 discovery patients were divided at random into training and test sets in a 7:3 ratio. In addition, the study compared T-cell repertoires in thyroid tissue and in blood from over 5 Graves' hyperthyroidism patients. Following sampling, methimazole starting at 30 mg daily was given to hyperthyroidism patients, and high-dose intravenous methylprednisolone was given to ophthalmopathy patients. The paper reports TCR Vbeta CDR3 sequencing of 135 peripheral blood samples: 40 to 45 ophthalmopathy, under 80 hyperthyroidism and approximately 17 progressor patients.

Stable Graves' hyperthyroidism was defined as no progression to ophthalmopathy during 18 months of follow-up. Hyperthyroidism patients were newly diagnosed, had a disease duration of under 2 months, and were aged 18 to 65 years. Exclusion was applied to patients with uncontrolled infections, other autoimmune diseases, pregnancy or lactation. Diagnoses were established on the basis of clinical symptoms, serum thyroxine and TRAb, thyroid ultrasound, and orbital computed tomography. Ficoll-Paque density gradient centrifugation was used to isolate PBMCs from 8.5 to 10 ml of fresh peripheral blood. Trizol reagent was used to extract total RNA, and RNA quality was then checked on an Agilent 2100 Bioanalyzer. Concerning this clonotype itself: The specificity of this receptor is unknown. Germline is not matched at one junction end, which may reflect a read error.

Broad study findings and their caveats: A model built on a 13 V-J signature distinguished ophthalmopathy from stable hyperthyroidism, reaching over 85% sensitivity and 81.08% specificity in cross-validation and 80%/75% in testing. No statistical method was used to fix the sample size in advance, and group allocation was not hidden from the investigators. In validation, the model predicted progression to ophthalmopathy a median of roughly 6.5 months before onset, with roughly 71% sensitivity and about 72% specificity. Most expanded thyroid clonotypes (frequency above 0.001) were also detected in blood, suggesting blood repertoires may reflect thyroid immune responses.

The TCR beta CDR3 regions were amplified from RNA transcripts. For the first round of RT-PCR on the TCR CDR3, the HTBI primer set was used together with the Qiagen OneStep RT-PCR kit. The libraries were constructed in a second round of multiplex PCR and then size-selected and purified. Libraries were sequenced paired-end with 100 bp reads on an Illumina HiSeq2000. Regarding the original processing steps: SOAPnuke was used to process the raw data, with reads discarded if the reads contained adapters or uncalled bases, had a mean Phred below 15, or lacked an exact constant-primer or identifier match. COPE v1.2.5 was used to merge high-quality paired reads, and clonotypes were defined as unique nucleotide sequences. MiTCR v1.1 was used to align clonotypes to the IMGT TRBV, TRBD and TRBJ reference segments. The analysis was restricted to V-J combinations with a frequency above 0.0001, which together covered roughly 99% of the repertoires. A TCS score was defined as the ratio of F50 (clonal expansion) to E x V (chaos), with BLOSUM62-based TCRdist applied between CDR3 peptides within each V-J. Welch's t-statistics and random forest reduced around 520 V-J features to fewer than 15, which were used in a naive Bayes classifier (R e1071). TCRdb ran its own pipeline on the public reads, namely fastp trimming at Q25 and MiXCR clone calling, and kept in-frame beta chains. Rows are unified per CDR3 protein, each entry keeping the most common DNA and genes. TCRdb's processing, not the authors', yielded these V and J calls. The sample table lists roughly 300,000 distinct CDR3 sequences, around 14% of them with a count of one. The ten largest clones add up to about 26% of the sample.

The TCR originated in a woman aged 25 to 39 with Graves' hyperthyroidism. What was sequenced was blood.

The DNA reads as follows: TGTTCCATCGGAAGAAGCCAACAGGGTGGGCATGGCTACACCTTC. The encoded protein is CSIGRSQQGGHGYTF. The V and J segments used are TRBV10-3 and TRBJ1-2; TRBD1 is a weak D gene call, 6 bases matching. From cysteine to phenylalanine, the CDR3 is 15 amino acids long. Only the CDR3 portion is preserved as DNA: 45 bases, with reading frame beginning at the first base. According to the germline V gene, CDR1 reads ENHRY and CDR2 reads SYGVKD.